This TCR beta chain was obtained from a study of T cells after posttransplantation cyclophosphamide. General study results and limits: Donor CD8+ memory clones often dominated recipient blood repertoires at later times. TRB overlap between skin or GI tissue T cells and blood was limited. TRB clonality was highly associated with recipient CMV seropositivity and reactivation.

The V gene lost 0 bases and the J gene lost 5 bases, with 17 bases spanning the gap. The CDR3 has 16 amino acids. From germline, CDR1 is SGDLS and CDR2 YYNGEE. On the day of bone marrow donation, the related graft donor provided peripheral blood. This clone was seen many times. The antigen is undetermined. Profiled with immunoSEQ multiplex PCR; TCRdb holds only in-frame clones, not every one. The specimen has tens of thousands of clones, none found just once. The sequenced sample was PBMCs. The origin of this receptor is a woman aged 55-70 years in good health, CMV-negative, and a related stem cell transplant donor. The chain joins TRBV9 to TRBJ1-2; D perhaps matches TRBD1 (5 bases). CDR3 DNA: TGTGCCAGCAGCGTAGGGGTAGGCCGGGGGGAATATGGCTACACCTTC. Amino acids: CASSVGVGRGEYGYTF.